The sample holds one count of the clone carrying this T cell receptor (beta chain). These data belong to a study of blood T cell repertoires in COVID-19. Looking at the study overall: The United States, Italy and Spain were the sources of the acute and convalescent COVID-19 samples.

CDR1 SGHNT and CDR2 YYREEE come from the germline V gene (reference sequence). The CDR3 consists of 13 residues. V was shortened by 1 base and J by 3 bases, with 8 bases between the two germline ends. In the original analysis: Amplification of reference gene primers provided the estimated nucleated cell counts. Assay used: immunoSEQ multiplex PCR; TCRdb lists only in-frame clones, some missing. V, J and clone size reflect that table, while D and trimming were determined from the DNA. The table records about 150,000 clones, roughly 78% of them present only once. What was sequenced was peripheral blood. The chain recombines TRBV5-4 with TRBJ2-7, with a possible D match to TRBD2 (6 bases). The receptor comes from a human donor with acute or convalescent COVID-19. The donor label of this sample is uncertain. This CDR3 reads CASSLPGLYEQYF. The CDR3 DNA sequence: TGTGCCAGCAGCTTGCCGGGACTCTACGAGCAGTACTTC.